Each of the 24 T cell receptor beta chains below was sequenced from the same sample in a study of shared clonotypes between healthy human individuals. Selected positively for CCR7 and CD45RO-negative, naive CD8 cells excluded terminally differentiated effector memory CD45RA+ cells. Sequencing used immunoSEQ multiplex PCR; TCRdb keeps in-frame clones, though not all of them. The sample shows about 2.1 million clones, 80% to 95% of them seen only once. Sequences were obtained from naive CD8+ T cells from PBMCs. The source is a young man in good health. Some clones in this sample may be carry-over from other donors' samples.

The chain is built from TRBV27 and TRBJ1-1; TRBD1 agrees at 7 bases. The CDR3 is 14 residues long. J was trimmed by 4 bases and V by 6 bases; bases with no gene match: 8. In germline, CDR1 is MNHEY, CDR2 SMNVEV (reference sequence). CDR3 coding DNA: TGTGCCAGCAGCTCAACGTCAGGGGGCACTGAAGCTTTCTTT. Translation gives CASSSTSGGTEAFF.

This rearrangement joins TRBV6-6 to TRBJ2-7; D not resolved. Germline loops: CDR1 MNHNY, CDR2 SVGAGI (reference sequence). V dropped 5 bases and J dropped 1 base, with 12 bases sitting between them. The CDR3 runs 14 residues. CDR3 amino acids: CASSLPETSYEQYF. For the CDR3, the DNA is TGTGCCAGCAGTCTACCAGAGACATCCTACGAGCAGTACTTC.

V is TRBV28 and J is TRBJ1-2, with D unresolved. Looked up from germline, CDR1 is MDHEN and CDR2 is SYDVKM. With 2 bases removed from V and 0 bases from J, the gap between germline ends came to 10 bases. The CDR3 has 15 amino acids. The CDR3: CASSLMGEPNYGYTF. CDR3 DNA sequence: TGTGCCAGCAGTTTAATGGGTGAACCTAACTATGGCTACACCTTC.

This clone was detected only once. The chain employs TRBV27 and TRBJ1-5, with a weak D call TRBD1 (5 bases). This CDR3 region has 16 residues. Deletions cut 8 bases from V and 5 bases from J, with 22 bases between. Germline values: CDR1 MNHEY, CDR2 SMNVEV (reference sequence). CDR3 region: CASRVGTDSLDQPQHF. CDR3 nucleotides: TGTGCCAGCCGCGTTGGGACGGACTCTTTAGATCAGCCCCAGCATTTT.

Remarks on this clone: Other nucleotide sequences in the sample specify the same CDR3. The V gene is TRBV27, the J gene TRBJ2-3; 9 positions match TRBD2. This CDR3 comprises 16 residues. With V trimmed by 2 bases and J by 0 bases, 3 bases remained unmatched. In germline, CDR1 is MNHEY, CDR2 SMNVEV (reference sequence). CDR3 sequence (DNA): TGTGCCAGCAGTTTACTTACTAGCGGGAGCACAGATACGCAGTATTTT. Translated: CASSLLTSGSTDTQYF.

The V gene is TRBV9, the J gene TRBJ2-7; no firm D call. Germline CDR1 is SGDLS and CDR2 is YYNGEE. Trimming pared 4 bases from V and 4 bases from J, leaving 3 bases between. The CDR3 consists of 10 residues. CDR3 in DNA: TGTGCCAGCAGCAAGTACGAGCAGTACTTC. Its translation: CASSKYEQYF.

As to this clone: The same CDR3 can be traced to other DNA sequences in this sample. This chain joins TRBV6-5 and TRBJ1-5; a possible D gene is TRBD1 (6 bases). The CDR3 length is 15 residues. Trimming cost V 0 bases and J 2 bases, with 8 bases left between them. Germline values: CDR1 MNHEY, CDR2 SVGAGI. CDR3 sequence reads: CASSYSRGGNQPQHF. CDR3 in DNA: TGTGCCAGCAGTTACTCTAGGGGGGGCAATCAGCCCCAGCATTTT.

The CDR3, as DNA: TGCGCCAGCAGCCCACGGGACGGCCCCCTGGATGGCTACACCTTC. As protein: CASSPRDGPLDGYTF. The V call is TRBV5-1, the J call TRBJ1-2, with D tentatively TRBD1 (5 bases). Germline V lookup: CDR1 SGHRS, CDR2 YFSETQ. This CDR3 has 15 residues. V was shortened by 4 bases and J by 6 bases, with 19 bases between the two germline ends.

The rearrangement links TRBV27 to TRBJ2-3; D is uncertain. Germline lookup yields CDR1 MNHEY and CDR2 SMNVEV (reference sequence). V shed 4 bases and J shed 6 bases, with 8 bases lying between them. This CDR3 comprises 12 residues. The DNA of the CDR3 is TGTGCCAGCAGTTCACGTTCGGATACGCAGTATTTT. Its protein is CASSSRSDTQYF.

J is TRBJ1-1 and V is TRBV7-9; 7 bases line up with TRBD1. The V gene end was trimmed by 5 bases and the J gene end by 1 base; junction bases not matched to a gene: 13. Per germline, CDR1 SEHNR and CDR2 FQNEAQ (reference sequence). The CDR3 runs 17 residues. CDR3 region: CASSPPFRGQKNTEAFF. The CDR3 nucleotides are TGTGCCAGCAGCCCCCCCTTTCGGGGACAGAAGAACACTGAAGCTTTCTTT. Variable domain in full (rest from reference TRBV7-9 and TRBJ1-1): DTGVSQNPRHKITKRGQNVTFRCDPISEHNRLYWYRQTLGQGPEFLTYFQNEAQLEKSRLLSDRFSAERPKGSFSTLEIQRTEQGDSAMYLCASSPPFRGQKNTEAFFGQGTRLTVV.

The V call is TRBV13, the J call TRBJ2-5; 8 nucleotides agree with TRBD2. The CDR3 extends over 14 amino acids. Germline trimming cut 5 bases from V and 4 bases from J; bases unmatched to any gene: 6. CDR1 is PRHDT and CDR2 is FYEKMQ in the germline V gene (reference sequence). The CDR3 sequence is CASSDAGGGETQYF. In DNA form, the CDR3 reads TGTGCCAGCAGCGACGCGGGGGGTGGAGAGACCCAGTACTTC.

The chain links TRBV27 to TRBJ1-5, with no clear D. The germline V and J ends were trimmed by 10 bases and 3 bases, with 19 bases remaining between them. The CDR3 has 15 residues. Per germline, CDR1 MNHEY and CDR2 SMNVEV (reference sequence). CDR3 DNA sequence: TGTGCCACCAACCCACCCGGGGTCGCCAATCAGCCCCAGCATTTT. Protein sequence: CATNPPGVANQPQHF.

This clone was counted only a few times. V is TRBV7-9 and J is TRBJ1-1; D remains ambiguous. V lost 5 bases to trimming and J lost 2 bases, with 15 bases between them. The V gene's germline CDR1 is SEHNR and CDR2 FQNEAQ (reference sequence). CDR3 length: 15 amino acids. CDR3 DNA sequence: TGTGCCAGCAGCAAGAAAGACGGGGAAAACACTGAAGCTTTCTTT. Its translation is CASSKKDGENTEAFF.

The V call is TRBV11-2, the J call TRBJ2-1; no firm D call. The CDR3 covers 16 residues. V lost 5 bases to trimming and J lost 0 bases, with 14 bases between them. Germline-derived CDR1 and CDR2 are SGHAT and FQNNGV. For the CDR3, the DNA is TGTGCCAGCAGCCCTAGGGATAGAAACTCCTACAATGAGCAGTTCTTC. Its translation is CASSPRDRNSYNEQFF.

This chain links TRBV27 with TRBJ2-7; D may correspond to TRBD1 or TRBD2 (5 bases each). Per germline, CDR1 MNHEY and CDR2 SMNVEV (reference sequence). This CDR3 is built from 16 residues. V lost 3 bases and J 3 bases, leaving 18 bases between the germline ends. The CDR3 spells CASSFLWGTTFYEQYF. The CDR3 region has the DNA TGTGCCAGCAGTTTCCTCTGGGGGACCACTTTCTACGAGCAGTACTTC.

With respect to this clone: The sample holds other DNA sequences that translate to the same CDR3. V usage is TRBV5-1 and J usage is TRBJ2-1; 12 bases are shared with TRBD2. V was clipped by 3 bases and J by 2 bases; unmatched bases: 3. The germline V gene has CDR1 SGHRS and CDR2 YFSETQ. CDR3 length equals 16 residues. The DNA of the CDR3 is TGCGCCAGCAGCTCAGGACTAGCGGGACCCTACAATGAGCAGTTCTTC. Translating gives CASSSGLAGPYNEQFF. The full variable domain, in which reference TRBV5-1 and TRBJ2-1 provide the parts outside the CDR3, is KAGVTQTPRYLIKTRGQQVTLSCSPISGHRSVSWYQQTPGQGLQFLFEYFSETQRNKGNFPGRFSGRQFSNSRSEMNVSTLELGDSALYLCASSSGLAGPYNEQFFGPGTRLTVL.

This chain's CDR3 is CASSSTGAGELFF. DNA for the CDR3: TGTGCCAGCAGCTCGACAGGGGCCGGGGAGCTGTTTTTT. The rearrangement uses TRBV9 and TRBJ2-2, with TRBD1 identical over 8 bases. V gave up 4 bases and J gave up 6 bases; unmatched junction bases: 2. The CDR3 has 13 residues. The germline V gene encodes CDR1 SGDLS and CDR2 YYNGEE.

The chain recombines TRBV28 with TRBJ2-6; D tentatively reads TRBD1 or TRBD2 (5 bases each). This CDR3 spans 15 amino acids. Germline V gene sequence: CDR1 MDHEN, CDR2 SYDVKM. V was shortened by 3 bases and J by 3 bases, with 9 bases between the two germline ends. CDR3 bases: TGTGCCAGCAGTTTGAGGGGCTTTGGGGCCAACGTCCTGACTTTC. As protein: CASSLRGFGANVLTF.

This clone came up once. V usage is TRBV2 and J usage is TRBJ2-5, with D uncertain. The CDR3 is made up of 16 amino acids. The germline V gene has CDR1 SNHLY and CDR2 FYNNEI. V gave up 3 bases and J gave up 2 bases, with 16 bases separating them. The CDR3 DNA reads TGTGCCAGCAGTGATGATACTCGGGTCCTTCAAGAGACCCAGTACTTC. It encodes CASSDDTRVLQETQYF.

In its sample, this clone was seen a few times. This sequence joins TRBV4-3 and TRBJ1-1, with TRBD1 matching 10 bases. CDR1 is LGHNA, CDR2 YSLEER, per germline. V gave up 3 bases and J gave up 5 bases; unmatched junction bases: 6. The CDR3 is 15 amino acids. CDR3 bases: TGCGCCAGCAGCCACAGACAGGGGGCTACGACTGAAGCTTTCTTT. Amino acid sequence: CASSHRQGATTEAFF.

The chain uses TRBV19 and TRBJ1-1; D perhaps matches TRBD1 (6 bases). The germline V gene encodes CDR1 LNHDA and CDR2 SQIVND (reference sequence). Trimming stripped 2 bases from V and 8 bases from J, with 12 bases between. This CDR3 spans 13 amino acids. The CDR3 DNA sequence: TGTGCCAGTAGTATAATCAGGGGAGGAGAAGCTTTCTTT. As protein: CASSIIRGGEAFF.

This clone was counted once. J is TRBJ2-1 and V is TRBV7-8; 7 positions agree with TRBD2. Germline CDR1 reads SGHVS; CDR2 reads FQNEAQ. The CDR3 length is 15 residues. V lost 2 bases to trimming and J lost 6 bases; unmatched junction nucleotides: 7. The CDR3 protein is CASSLSGIDPNEQFF. CDR3 in DNA: TGTGCCAGCAGCTTAAGCGGGATTGACCCCAATGAGCAGTTCTTC.

The J gene is TRBJ1-3, the V gene TRBV7-8, with D hard to call. CDR3 length: 15 amino acids. CDR1 is SGHVS and CDR2 is FQNEAQ in the germline V gene. Trimming left V 3 bases short and J 0 bases short, with 9 bases between. This chain's CDR3 is CASSFMGSSGNTIYF. The CDR3 DNA reads as TGTGCCAGCAGCTTTATGGGGAGCTCTGGAAACACCATATATTTT. The variable domain in full, with the rest retrieved from reference TRBV7-8 and TRBJ1-3, is GAGVSQSPRYKVAKRGQDVALRCDPISGHVSLFWYQQALGQGPEFLTYFQNEAQLDKSGLPSDRFFAERPEGSVSTLKIQRTQQEDSAVYLCASSFMGSSGNTIYFGEGSWLTVV.

V gene TRBV25-1 combines with J gene TRBJ1-1; 11 bases map to TRBD1. Germline V CDR1 and CDR2: MGHDK, SYGVNS. The CDR3 covers 14 residues. After removal of 3 bases from V and 8 bases from J, the junction contained 5 bases not matched to a gene. CDR3 DNA: TGTGCCAGCAGTGAGGAAGGACAGGGGGCAGAAGCTTTCTTT. It translates to CASSEEGQGAEAFF. Variable domain in full (rest from reference TRBV25-1 and TRBJ1-1): EADIYQTPRYLVIGTGKKITLECSQTMGHDKMYWYQQDPGMELHLIHYSYGVNSTEKGDLSSESTVSRIRTEHFPLTLESARPSHTSQYLCASSEEGQGAEAFFGQGTRLTVV.